What follows are 19 T cell receptor beta chains derived from one specimen sequenced in a study of blood T cell repertoires in COVID-19. TCRdb keeps only in-frame clones here, not all; method: immunoSEQ multiplex PCR. The sample consists of about 190,000 clones, around 89% of them appearing once. The sample was peripheral blood. Receptors originate from a man aged 50-59 years with acute or convalescent COVID-19.

This chain connects TRBV2 to TRBJ1-3, with no clear D. The V gene's germline CDR1 is SNHLY and CDR2 FYNNEI. The CDR3 length is 16 residues. Trimming stripped 3 bases from V and 1 base from J, with 13 bases between. CDR3 in DNA: TGTGCCAGCAGTGATCACCCTGGCAGATCTGGAAACACCATATATTTT. Amino acids: CASSDHPGRSGNTIYF. Filled out from reference TRBV2 and TRBJ1-3, the complete variable domain reads EPEVTQTPSHQVTQMGQEVILRCVPISNHLYFYWYRQILGQKVEFLVSFYNNEISEKSEIFDDQFSVERPDGSNFTLKIRSTKLEDSAMYFCASSDHPGRSGNTIYFGEGSWLTVV.

In DNA, the CDR3 is TGTGCCAGCACCCTTCGGGGAAACTATGGCTACACCTTC. Amino acids: CASTLRGNYGYTF. The chain combines TRBV12-3 or TRBV12-4 with TRBJ1-2, with D unresolved. The CDR3 covers 13 residues. The V end lost 7 bases, the J end lost 2 bases, and 11 bases lay between the germline ends.

The chain is built from TRBV18 and TRBJ2-3, with D perhaps TRBD1 (5 bases). Germline V lookup: CDR1 KGHSH, CDR2 LQKENI. The V end was cut by 8 bases, the J end by 0 bases, with 12 bases between. This CDR3 is 14 amino acids long. The CDR3 nucleotides are TGTGCCAGCCCCACAGGAGAAAGCACAGATACGCAGTATTTT. This sequence encodes CASPTGESTDTQYF. Using reference TRBV18 and TRBJ2-3 for the parts outside the CDR3, the full variable domain is NAGVMQNPRHLVRRRGQEARLRCSPMKGHSHVYWYRQLPEEGLKFMVYLQKENIIDESGMPKERFSAEFPKEGPSILRIQQVVRGDSAAYFCASPTGESTDTQYFGPGTRLTVL.

The rearrangement links TRBV18 to TRBJ2-1; 9 nucleotides line up with TRBD2. Germline V gene sequence: CDR1 KGHSH, CDR2 LQKENI. The ends lost 3 bases at V and 6 bases at J; junction bases unmatched: 3. The CDR3 totals 14 residues. CDR3 in DNA: TGTGCCAGCTCACCGCCGACTAGCGGCAATGAGCAGTTCTTC. The encoded protein is CASSPPTSGNEQFF. The whole variable domain, remainder taken from reference TRBV18 and TRBJ2-1, is NAGVMQNPRHLVRRRGQEARLRCSPMKGHSHVYWYRQLPEEGLKFMVYLQKENIIDESGMPKERFSAEFPKEGPSILRIQQVVRGDSAAYFCASSPPTSGNEQFFGPGTRLTVL.

The chain combines TRBV7-2 with TRBJ2-7; 11 bases agree with TRBD2. From germline, CDR1 is SGHTA and CDR2 FQGNSA. The length of the CDR3 is 15 residues. Unmatched junction bases numbered 4, after V lost 6 bases and J lost 0 bases. The CDR3 region is CASRPSGRPSYEQYF. For the CDR3, the DNA is TGTGCCAGCAGACCTAGCGGGAGGCCCTCCTACGAGCAGTACTTC.

The J gene is TRBJ2-1, the V gene TRBV6-5, with 8 bases lining up with TRBD2. Germline values: CDR1 MNHEY, CDR2 SVGAGI. The CDR3 has 13 amino acids. V shed 7 bases, J shed 7 bases, and the junction held 6 bases outside the gene matches. The CDR3 loop is CASIRAGVNEQFF. CDR3 DNA: TGTGCCAGCATTCGAGCGGGAGTAAATGAGCAGTTCTTC.

V and J are TRBV7-2 and TRBJ2-5; the D gene is possibly TRBD1 (7 bases). Germline CDR1 reads SGHTA; CDR2 reads FQGNSA. Trimming took 5 bases from V and 2 from J, leaving 18 bases between them. The CDR3 is made up of 16 amino acids. CDR3: CASSVGGTVWQETQYF. The DNA for the CDR3 is TGTGCCAGCAGCGTAGGCGGGACAGTTTGGCAAGAGACCCAGTACTTC.

Only a few counts were recorded for this clone. This chain joins TRBV30 and TRBJ1-6, with unresolved D. The CDR3 has 12 residues. Trimming cost V 4 bases and J 9 bases, with 10 bases left between them. Germline values: CDR1 GTSNPN, CDR2 SVGIG (reference sequence). The DNA of the CDR3 is TGTGCCTGGACCCCGGGAGGTTCACCCCTCCACTTT. This codes for CAWTPGGSPLHF.

This CDR3 reads CASSLGLTSGQPQHF. The CDR3 nucleotides read TGTGCCAGCAGCTTAGGTTTGACAAGCGGCCAGCCCCAGCATTTT. The chain uses TRBV7-2 and TRBJ1-5; D gene unclear. In germline, CDR1 is SGHTA, CDR2 FQGNSA. CDR3 length: 15 residues. The V gene lost 1 base and the J gene lost 7 bases, with 14 bases spanning the gap.

The chain combines TRBV2 with TRBJ1-3, with D unresolved. The CDR3 extends over 14 amino acids. The V gene lost 1 base and the J gene lost 4 bases, with 8 bases spanning the gap. Germline lookup yields CDR1 SNHLY and CDR2 FYNNEI. CDR3 in amino acids: CASSEGTPGNTIYF. DNA of the CDR3: TGTGCCAGCAGTGAAGGTACACCAGGAAACACCATATATTTT. The variable domain in full, completed from reference TRBV2 and TRBJ1-3, reads EPEVTQTPSHQVTQMGQEVILRCVPISNHLYFYWYRQILGQKVEFLVSFYNNEISEKSEIFDDQFSVERPDGSNFTLKIRSTKLEDSAMYFCASSEGTPGNTIYFGEGSWLTVV.

This chain uses TRBV4-1 with TRBJ1-5; the match to TRBD1 covers 7 bases. Germline lookup yields CDR1 MGHRA and CDR2 YSYEKL. V lost 9 bases and J lost 6; bases outside the gene matches: 14. The CDR3 length is 15 residues. CDR3 sequence reads: CASARAGGLGQPQHF. DNA for the CDR3: TGCGCCAGTGCCAGAGCAGGGGGGCTGGGTCAGCCCCAGCATTTT.

The V and J genes are TRBV14 and TRBJ2-7; 8 positions match TRBD1. CDR3 size: 13 residues. V was clipped by 5 bases and J by 4 bases; unmatched bases: 4. Germline CDR1 reads SGHDN; CDR2 reads FVKESK. The chain's CDR3 is CASSSGTGYEQYV. CDR3 coding DNA: TGTGCCAGCAGCTCCGGGACAGGATACGAGCAGTACGTC.

This chain joins TRBV18 and TRBJ2-1; D gene uncertain. V was pared by 3 bases and J by 0 bases, with 6 bases between. The CDR3 loop spans 14 amino acids. The germline CDR1 and CDR2 sequences are KGHSH and LQKENI. The CDR3: CASSPEVSYNEQFF. Here the CDR3 DNA reads TGTGCCAGCTCACCTGAGGTCTCCTACAATGAGCAGTTCTTC.

The chain uses TRBV4-1 and TRBJ1-4; TRBD1 matches 9 bases. The CDR3 totals 15 residues. The germline CDR1 and CDR2 sequences are MGHRA and YSYEKL. The junction had 5 bases not matched to a gene; V was cut back by 2 bases and J by 7 bases. CDR3 DNA: TGCGCCAGCAGCCAAATGGGACAGGGTATTGAAAAACTGTTTTTT. Translated: CASSQMGQGIEKLFF.

About this clone itself: Compared with germline, one end of the junction differs, possibly owing to a read error. The chain combines TRBV28 with TRBJ1-1; D not certain. Looked up from germline, CDR1 is MDHEN and CDR2 is SYDVKM. There are 12 residues in the CDR3. The CDR3 reads CGSYSPSTEAFF. CDR3 bases: TGTGGCAGCTATAGCCCGTCCACTGAAGCTTTCTTT.

The rearrangement joins TRBV6-5 to TRBJ2-1, with D maybe TRBD1 (6 bases). Germline CDR1 MNHEY, CDR2 SVGAGI. The CDR3 spans 14 residues. V was pared by 5 bases and J by 2 bases, with 10 bases between. As DNA, the CDR3 is TGTGCCAGCAGTCCCTGGACAGCCTACAATGAGCAGTTCTTC. As protein: CASSPWTAYNEQFF.

V gene TRBV30 combines with J gene TRBJ1-2; TRBD1 is a possible D gene (5 bases). The CDR3 runs to 12 residues. Germline values: CDR1 GTSNPN, CDR2 SVGIG (reference sequence). Between the trimmed V and J ends, which lost 5 bases and 1 base, there was a span of 8 bases. The CDR3 loop is CAWQGNNYGYTF. CDR3 DNA: TGTGCCTGGCAGGGAAATAACTATGGCTACACCTTC.

The gene calls are TRBV5-5 and TRBJ2-6; D may be TRBD2 (5 bases). The CDR3 loop spans 17 amino acids. Trimming removed 1 base at V and 1 base at J, with 12 bases between. Germline CDR1 and CDR2: SGHKS and YYEKEE (reference sequence). The CDR3 is CASSLWHRLSGANVLTF. DNA of the CDR3: TGTGCCAGCAGCTTGTGGCACAGACTATCTGGGGCCAACGTCCTGACTTTC. The full variable domain, its missing parts supplied by reference TRBV5-5 and TRBJ2-6, is DAGVTQSPTHLIKTRGQQVTLRCSPISGHKSVSWYQQVLGQGPQFIFQYYEKEERGRGNFPDRFSARQFPNYSSELNVNALLLGDSALYLCASSLWHRLSGANVLTFGAGSRLTVL.

J is TRBJ2-5 and V is TRBV6-2 or TRBV6-3; no definite D call. With 0 bases removed from V and 0 bases from J, the gap between germline ends came to 11 bases. Germline V gene sequence: CDR1 MNHEY, CDR2 SVGEGT. The CDR3 sequence is 16 residues long. The CDR3 bases are TGTGCCAGCAGTTACTCGACCCGGAGCTACCAAGAGACCCAGTACTTC. This encodes CASSYSTRSYQETQYF.